Listed below are T cell receptor beta chains from one sample, sequenced in a study of glioma-infiltrating T cells after dendritic cell vaccination. Libraries were prepared by immunoSEQ multiplex PCR; TCRdb keeps only in-frame clonotypes and omits some of them. In the table there are about 73,000 clones, around 79% of which are singletons. The starting material was blood, obtained before dendritic cell vaccination. The origin of the receptors is a human donor with glioblastoma. Both conserved end residues are part of each CDR3. D genes are given only for firm matches. Only some rows state a clone size, as once, few, many or a class for expanded clones.

j_call clone_size v_call d_call cdr3_aa cdr3_nt
TRBJ2-3 . TRBV5-1 TRBD2 CASSPGTSGATQYF TGCGCCAGCAGCCCCGGGACTAGCGGGGCTACGCAGTATTTT
TRBJ1-1 . TRBV7-8 . CASSLVSSRMNTEAFF TGTGCCAGCAGCTTAGTAAGTAGTAGAATGAACACTGAAGCTTTCTTT
TRBJ2-3 . TRBV5-1 TRBD2 CASSPGLPEDTQYF TGCGCCAGCAGCCCGGGACTACCTGAAGATACGCAGTATTTT
TRBJ2-5 . TRBV5-1 TRBD2 CASSFSGGTQETQYF TGCGCCAGCAGCTTTAGCGGGGGGACCCAAGAGACCCAGTACTTC
TRBJ2-1 once TRBV6-6 TRBD2 CASTLSGGPYNEQFF TGTGCCAGCACCCTTAGCGGGGGTCCCTACAATGAGCAGTTCTTC
TRBJ2-7 once TRBV5-5 TRBD1 CASAKGQVTLGGSSYEQYF TGTGCCAGCGCGAAGGGACAGGTAACCCTAGGAGGTAGCTCCTACGAGCAGTACTTC
TRBJ2-7 . TRBV7-2 . CASCLLGGSSEQYF TGTGCCAGCTGTTTACTTGGAGGGTCCAGTGAGCAGTACTTC
TRBJ1-5 . TRBV6-5 . CASSSTGGARQPQHF TGTGCCAGCAGCTCTACGGGGGGGGCCCGTCAGCCCCAGCATTTT
TRBJ1-3 . TRBV5-1 . CASSLVPVGNTIYF TGCGCCAGCAGCTTGGTTCCAGTAGGAAACACCATATATTTT
TRBJ1-2 once TRBV6-1 TRBD1 CASSVEDRGGYGYTF TGTGCCAGCAGTGTAGAGGACAGGGGCGGATATGGCTACACCTTC
TRBJ2-4 . TRBV7-9 TRBD1 CASSTGQGGDIQYF TGTGCCAGCAGCACGGGACAGGGCGGGGACATTCAGTACTTC
TRBJ2-7 once TRBV27 TRBD1 CASTRLPTGGSYEQYF TGTGCCAGCACCCGATTGCCAACAGGGGGCTCCTACGAGCAGTACTTC
TRBJ2-7 few TRBV7-9 TRBD1 CASTRSGTGAYEQYF TGTGCCAGCACCCGGTCCGGGACAGGAGCCTACGAGCAGTACTTC
TRBJ1-5 . TRBV2 . CASSGEGRNSNQPQHF TGTGCCAGCAGTGGGGAGGGACGGAATAGCAATCAGCCCCAGCATTTT
TRBJ2-2 . TRBV29-1 TRBD2 CSVTYGLAGESGELFF TGCAGCGTAACATACGGACTAGCGGGAGAGAGCGGGGAGCTGTTTTTT
TRBJ2-2 . TRBV30 TRBD2 CAWSGGTSGHGELFF TGTGCCTGGAGTGGGGGGACTAGCGGGCACGGGGAGCTGTTTTTT
TRBJ1-5 . TRBV7-2 . CASSSRQTNQPQHF TGTGCCAGCAGCTCAAGACAAACAAATCAGCCCCAGCATTTT
TRBJ2-5 . TRBV7-9 . CASSAGTGKTQYF TGTGCCAGCAGTGCCGGGACTGGAAAGACCCAGTACTTC
TRBJ2-7 . TRBV6-5 . CASSYGHIAEQYF TGTGCCAGCAGCTATGGACATATCGCCGAGCAGTACTTC
TRBJ2-2 . TRBV5-1 TRBD2 CASSFAGGATGELFF TGCGCCAGCAGCTTTGCGGGAGGAGCCACCGGGGAGCTGTTTTTT
TRBJ1-1 few TRBV5-4 . CASSPEWTGNTEAFF TGTGCCAGCAGCCCAGAATGGACGGGAAACACTGAAGCTTTCTTT
TRBJ1-5 . TRBV7-2 . CASSLVGGYNQPQHF TGTGCCAGCAGCTTAGTGGGGGGGTACAATCAGCCCCAGCATTTT
TRBJ1-3 . TRBV9 TRBD1 CASSDSPGGVGNTIYF TGTGCCAGCAGCGACAGTCCAGGGGGCGTAGGGAACACCATATATTTT
TRBJ1-5 . TRBV19 . CASKRGDQPQHF TGTGCCAGTAAGCGGGGCGATCAGCCCCAGCATTTT
TRBJ1-5 . TRBV12-2 . CASRNRSGQVDQPQHF TGTGCAAGTCGCAACCGTTCGGGACAGGTCGATCAGCCCCAGCATTTT
TRBJ1-1 . TRBV5-1 TRBD1 CASSGTNRGAGTEAFF TGCGCCAGCAGCGGAACTAACAGGGGGGCTGGCACTGAAGCTTTCTTT
TRBJ2-7 . TRBV27 TRBD1 CASDNFPQGAGYEQYF TGTGCCAGCGATAACTTCCCACAGGGGGCTGGGTACGAGCAGTACTTC